These 11 T cell receptor beta chains were sequenced from one sample in a study of control samples from healthy donors and cancer patients. TCRdb's copy holds only in-frame clones and misses some; the assay was immunoSEQ multiplex PCR. Of approximately 50,000 clones listed, approximately 87% are singletons. The sequenced sample consisted of PBMCs. All receptors come from a woman between 55 and 75 years old with lung cancer.

This clone was seen a few times. DNA of the CDR3: TGCGCCAGCAGCCCAGGGACCGGGGGCTACACCTTC. Amino acid sequence: CASSPGTGGYTF. This sequence joins TRBV5-1 and TRBJ1-2, with D tentatively TRBD1 (5 bases). Trimming cost V 4 bases and J 8 bases, with 12 bases left between them. Germline V gives CDR1 SGHRS, CDR2 YFSETQ. This CDR3 has 12 amino acids.

The rearrangement uses TRBV18 and TRBJ2-3; no clear D. Trimming left V 6 bases short and J 0 bases short, with 4 bases between. The V gene's germline CDR1 is KGHSH and CDR2 LQKENI. CDR3 length: 12 residues. The CDR3 nucleotides read TGTGCCAGCTCCAGTAGCACAGATACGCAGTATTTT. Its protein is CASSSSTDTQYF.

The chain carries TRBV6-1 and TRBJ1-1, with D tentatively TRBD1 (5 bases). Germline CDR1 reads MNHNS; CDR2 reads SASEGT. Trimming cost V 3 bases and J 8 bases, with 13 bases left between them. The CDR3 is 13 amino acids. The chain's CDR3 is CASSEGERLEAFF. The CDR3 DNA reads TGTGCCAGCAGTGAGGGGGAAAGACTGGAAGCTTTCTTT.

This clone is a singleton in its sample. The chain has TRBV9 and TRBJ2-7, with TRBD2 matching over 11 bases. V dropped 1 base and J dropped 6; count of bases not matched to a gene: 3. This CDR3 has 14 residues. Germline CDR1 is SGDLS and CDR2 is YYNGEE. CDR3 nucleotides: TGTGCCAGCAGCGTAACTAGCGGGAGCCCCGAGCAGTACTTC. Translation: CASSVTSGSPEQYF.

The V call is TRBV20-1, the J call TRBJ2-7; the D gene could be TRBD1 or TRBD2 (6 bases each). CDR3 length equals 11 residues. The V end was cut by 3 bases, the J end by 11 bases, with 14 bases between. Germline CDR1 and CDR2: DFQATT and SNEGSKA (reference sequence). The CDR3 sequence: CSASAYREEYF. In nucleotides, the CDR3 is TGCAGTGCTAGTGCGTACAGGGAGGAGTACTTC.

This chain connects TRBV6-5 to TRBJ2-5, with D perhaps assigned TRBD1 or TRBD2 (5 bases each). V gave up 2 bases and J gave up 9 bases, with 19 bases separating them. CDR3 size: 15 residues. The germline gives CDR1 MNHEY, CDR2 SVGAGI. The CDR3, as DNA: TGTGCCAGCAGTTACCTTGCAGGGACCCCAAGGGCCCAGTACTTC. Amino acid sequence: CASSYLAGTPRAQYF.

The chain uses TRBV6-1 and TRBJ1-1; D remains unclear. The CDR3 totals 14 residues. The germline V gene has CDR1 MNHNS and CDR2 SASEGT. Trimming took 0 bases from V and 1 from J, leaving 6 bases between them. The CDR3 sequence is CASSEASWNTEAFF. The CDR3 DNA follows: TGTGCCAGCAGTGAAGCTTCTTGGAACACTGAAGCTTTCTTT.

Comment on this clone: Since a much larger clone is just one base distant, this may be a read error. As DNA, the CDR3 is TGTGCCAGCAGCGTAGACAGAAACACTGAAGCTTTCTTT. It translates to CASSVDRNTEAFF. The chain joins TRBV9 to TRBJ1-1, with D unresolved. V was shortened by 0 bases and J by 2 bases, with 5 bases between the two germline ends. CDR3 length: 13 residues. Germline CDR1 is SGDLS and CDR2 is YYNGEE.

The chain has TRBV5-6 and TRBJ1-3; 7 bases map to TRBD1. V was pared by 3 bases and J by 0 bases, with 6 bases of the junction left unmatched. The CDR3 loop spans 16 amino acids. Germline assignment: CDR1 SGHDT and CDR2 YYEEEE. CDR3 sequence (DNA): TGTGCCAGCAGCTACGACAGGGAGAGCTCTGGAAACACCATATATTTT. Residues: CASSYDRESSGNTIYF.

The rearrangement joins TRBV9 to TRBJ2-1; D call uncertain. The CDR3 runs 14 residues. V dropped 3 bases and J dropped 6 bases, with 13 bases sitting between them. Germline V lookup: CDR1 SGDLS, CDR2 YYNGEE. The CDR3 spells CASSAGPSGNEQFF. CDR3 nucleotide sequence: TGTGCCAGCAGCGCAGGACCCTCCGGCAATGAGCAGTTCTTC.

The chain employs TRBV7-9 and TRBJ2-3, with D possibly being TRBD1 or TRBD2 (6 bases each). CDR1 and CDR2 from the germline V gene are SEHNR and FQNEAQ (reference sequence). The CDR3 has 15 residues. V shed 3 bases and J shed 0 bases, with 10 bases lying between them. CDR3 coding DNA: TGTGCCAGCAGCTTGGGGGGCATGAGCACAGATACGCAGTATTTT. Amino acid sequence: CASSLGGMSTDTQYF.